This TCR beta chain came from a study of blood T cell repertoires in COVID-19. Study-wide background: The United States, Italy and Spain were the sources of the acute and convalescent COVID-19 samples. Sources were T cells, B-cell-depleted T cells, or PBMCs; the material itself was cDNA or gDNA.

As handled by the study authors: It was from reference gene primer amplification that nucleated cell counts were estimated. Only in-frame clones appear in the TCRdb table, and some are missing; sequencing was by immunoSEQ multiplex PCR. D and trimming were read from the DNA, whereas the V and J calls and clone size are those reported in that table. The table records under 350,000 clones, around 89% of them present only once. A few counts support this clone. Sample: peripheral blood. The TCR was taken from a middle-aged man with acute or convalescent COVID-19.

The CDR3 protein is CASSSGLAYSYEQYF. CDR3 sequence (DNA): TGTGCCAGCAGCTCGGGACTAGCGTACTCCTACGAGCAGTACTTC. This chain joins TRBV7-2 and TRBJ2-7; TRBD2 aligns across 10 bases. Germline-derived CDR1 and CDR2 are SGHTA and FQGNSA. This CDR3 is 15 amino acids long. The trim removed 4 bases at V and 0 bases at J, leaving 3 bases unmatched.